This section outlines one T cell receptor beta chain sequence together with its context. Its antigen remains unidentified. The record has no base qualities; no much larger clone is one base away. The time point label corresponds to: about 28 days (+/-7) after the second vaccine dose. Because spike-specific TCR depth and breadth did not differ between the two schedules, AZD1222 recipients who got a second dose at roughly 4 weeks were pooled with those who got a second dose at roughly 12 weeks. Samples from vaccinated people were obtained from the UK trials COV001 and COV002, which included a single-blind randomized controlled phase 2/3 trial of AZD1222 (ChAdOx1 nCoV-19) in healthy adults. For TCRbeta chain sequencing, PBMC samples from trial participants were taken at day 0 and at day 28 after the second dose. This entry belongs to a study of T cell responses to AZD1222 COVID-19 vaccine (dated by TCRdb to about 2021). The study in broad terms: A total of around 240 trial participants underwent TCR sequencing, of whom 200 to 220 received two doses of AZD1222 and some 26 received two doses of the MenACWY control vaccine. Trial participants were enrolled into age subgroups of 18-55, 56-69 and 70-plus years, which contained 148, 28 and 57 TCR-sequenced participants, respectively.

Study-wide findings and limitations: CD4 TCRs associated with the vaccine covered the entire spike protein, and the dominant responses were in regions 160-218 and 743-854. The 56-69-year group was small, and its depth increase did not reach significance, likely because of low power. After two AZD1222 doses, both the breadth and the depth of spike-specific TCRs were significantly higher than at day 0 and than in MenACWY recipients. Participants were mostly white British and included more females than males, and it was suggested by the authors that clonal diversity may have been underestimated. No day 14 peak-response samples were available, so repertoires were characterized only after the peak T cell response. Nearly half of unique spike-specific TCRs reportedly recognized epitopes outside regions mutated in the B.1.351 and B.1.1.7 variants. Conclusions about previously exposed vaccinees were limited because only a handful of AZD1222 recipients were SARS-CoV-2 seropositive at baseline.

The CDR3 has 13 amino acids, counting the end cysteine and phenylalanine. The DNA shown is the 39-base CDR3, in frame from base 1. The junction carries 7 bases between V and J, which are trimmed by 5 bases and 3 bases respectively. The CDR3 regions of human TCRbeta chains were subjected to immunosequencing. On the authors' methods: Repertoire TCRs were checked for matches against a reference library of SARS-CoV-2-specific TCRs that had been generated using the MIRA antigen-specificity platform. Breadth was defined as the fraction of unique TCRs that were SARS-CoV-2-associated, and depth was defined as the fraction of total T cells that were SARS-CoV-2-associated. Each spike-specific TCR was assigned to its reactive spike region and to a CD4 or CD8 class using the MIRA data. Log10-transformed breadth and depth values were compared by one-way ANOVA with Sidak's multiple comparisons tests. Sourced from immuneACCESS, this table was stored by TCRdb with only in-frame sequences that have V and J called. A share of the clones is absent; for the studies checked, an unresolved V gene accounts for under half, and the remainder has no known explanation. Clone size and V and J calls were adopted from that table, with D and trimming inferred from the DNA. This sample gives about 67,000 clones in total; about 80% of them show up just once. The ten largest clones represent about 6% of the sample.

The material sequenced was peripheral blood, taken 28 days after the second AZD1222 dose. The receptor chain draws on TRBV12-3 or TRBV12-4 and TRBJ2-2; the D gene assignment is ambiguous. This clonotype was obtained from an adult who received the AZD1222 COVID-19 vaccine. The CDR3 in this case is CASSPPYTGELFF. The sequence in DNA is TGTGCCAGCAGTCCCCCATACACCGGGGAGCTGTTTTTT.